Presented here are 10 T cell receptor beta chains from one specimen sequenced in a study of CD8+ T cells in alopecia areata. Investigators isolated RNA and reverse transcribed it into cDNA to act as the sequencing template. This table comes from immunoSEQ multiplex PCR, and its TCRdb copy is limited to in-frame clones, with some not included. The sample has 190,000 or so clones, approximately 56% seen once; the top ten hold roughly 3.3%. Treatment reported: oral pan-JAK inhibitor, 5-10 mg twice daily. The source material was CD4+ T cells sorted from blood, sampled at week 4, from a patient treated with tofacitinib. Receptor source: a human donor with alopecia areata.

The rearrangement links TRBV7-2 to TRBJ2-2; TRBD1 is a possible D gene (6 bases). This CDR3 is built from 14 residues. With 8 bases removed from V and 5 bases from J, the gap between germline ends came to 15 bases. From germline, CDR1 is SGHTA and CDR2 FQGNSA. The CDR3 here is CASGPWTATGELFF. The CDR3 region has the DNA TGTGCCAGCGGCCCTTGGACAGCGACCGGGGAGCTGTTTTTT.

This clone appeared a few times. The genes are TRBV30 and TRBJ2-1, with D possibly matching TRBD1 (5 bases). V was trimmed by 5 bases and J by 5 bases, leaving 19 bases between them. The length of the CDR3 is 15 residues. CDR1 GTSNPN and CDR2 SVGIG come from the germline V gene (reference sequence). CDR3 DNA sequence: TGTGCCTGGGGGGCATGGCGTAAGATCAACAATGAGCAGTTCTTC. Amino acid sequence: CAWGAWRKINNEQFF. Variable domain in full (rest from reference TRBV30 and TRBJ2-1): SQTIHQWPATLVQPVGSPLSLECTVEGTSNPNLYWYRQAAGRGLQLLFYSVGIGQISSEVPQNLSASRPQDRQFILSSKKLLLSDSGFYLCAWGAWRKINNEQFFGPGTRLTVL.

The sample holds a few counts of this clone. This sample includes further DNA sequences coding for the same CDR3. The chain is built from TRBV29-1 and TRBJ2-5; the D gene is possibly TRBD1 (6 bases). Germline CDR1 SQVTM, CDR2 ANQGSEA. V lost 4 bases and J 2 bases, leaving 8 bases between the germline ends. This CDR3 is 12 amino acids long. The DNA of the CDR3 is TGCAGCGTTGGCAGGGGACAAGAGACCCAGTACTTC. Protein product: CSVGRGQETQYF.

The CDR3 bases are TGCGCCAGCAGCCAAGAATCGCTAGAGCCAGAGACCCAGTACTTC. Its translation is CASSQESLEPETQYF. The chain has TRBV4-3 and TRBJ2-5; D not certain. The CDR3 has 15 amino acids. The V gene lost 0 bases and the J gene lost 4 bases, with 12 bases spanning the gap. CDR1 is LGHNA and CDR2 is YSLEER in the germline V gene.

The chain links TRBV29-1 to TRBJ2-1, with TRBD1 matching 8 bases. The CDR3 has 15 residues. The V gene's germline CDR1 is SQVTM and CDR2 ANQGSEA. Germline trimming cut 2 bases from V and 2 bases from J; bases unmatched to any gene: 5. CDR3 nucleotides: TGCAGCGTTGAACCCGGGACAGGAGCCTACAATGAGCAGTTCTTC. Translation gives CSVEPGTGAYNEQFF.

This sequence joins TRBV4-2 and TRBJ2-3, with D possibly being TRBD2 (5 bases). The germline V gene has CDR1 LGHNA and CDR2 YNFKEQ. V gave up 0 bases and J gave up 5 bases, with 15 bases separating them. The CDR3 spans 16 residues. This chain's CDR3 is CASSQDTLRVEDTQYF. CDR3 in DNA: TGTGCCAGCAGCCAAGACACATTGAGGGTGGAAGATACGCAGTATTTT.

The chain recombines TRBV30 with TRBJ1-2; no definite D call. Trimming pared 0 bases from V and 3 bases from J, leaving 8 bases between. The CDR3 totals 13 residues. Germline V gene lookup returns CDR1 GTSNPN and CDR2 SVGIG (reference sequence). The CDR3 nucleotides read TGTGCCTGGAGTGTCCAGGTAGACTATGGCTACACCTTC. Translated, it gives CAWSVQVDYGYTF.

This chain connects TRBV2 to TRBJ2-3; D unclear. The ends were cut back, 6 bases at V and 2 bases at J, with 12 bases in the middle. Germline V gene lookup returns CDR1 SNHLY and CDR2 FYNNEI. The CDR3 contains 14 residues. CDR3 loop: CASRSDFATDTQYF. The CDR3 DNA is TGTGCCAGCAGATCCGACTTCGCCACAGATACGCAGTATTTT.

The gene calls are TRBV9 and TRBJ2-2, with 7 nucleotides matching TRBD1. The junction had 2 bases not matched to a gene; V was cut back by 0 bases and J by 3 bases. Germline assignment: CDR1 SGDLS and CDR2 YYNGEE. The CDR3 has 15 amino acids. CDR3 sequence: CASSVAGTDTGELFF. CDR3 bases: TGTGCCAGCAGCGTAGCGGGGACAGACACCGGGGAGCTGTTTTTT.

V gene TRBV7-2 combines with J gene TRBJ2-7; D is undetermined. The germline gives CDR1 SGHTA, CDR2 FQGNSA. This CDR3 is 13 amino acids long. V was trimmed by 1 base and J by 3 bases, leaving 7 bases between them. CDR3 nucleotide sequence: TGTGCCAGCAGCTTAGGGACCCACTACGAGCAGTACTTC. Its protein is CASSLGTHYEQYF. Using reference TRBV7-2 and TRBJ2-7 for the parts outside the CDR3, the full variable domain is GAGVSQSPSNKVTEKGKDVELRCDPISGHTALYWYRQSLGQGLEFLIYFQGNSAPDKSGLPSDRFSAERTGGSVSTLTIQRTQQEDSAVYLCASSLGTHYEQYFGPGTRLTVT.